This T cell receptor (beta chain) was identified in a study of a mutant IDH1 vaccine in newly diagnosed glioma. Study-level points and caveats: Altogether, about 95% of patients exhibited vaccine-induced immune responses.

TCRdb keeps only in-frame clones here, not all; method: immunoSEQ multiplex PCR. The sample carries 45,000 to 65,000 clones, about 65% recorded once. Trimming took 6 bases from V and 3 from J, leaving 11 bases between them. This CDR3 is 13 amino acids long. Germline lookup yields CDR1 GTSNPN and CDR2 SVGIG (reference sequence). This clone has only one observation. The target antigen is unknown. Time point given: week 47, end of study. With topical imiquimod, each dose of the vaccine consisted of 300 ug of mutant IDH1 20-mer peptide. The chain combines TRBV30 with TRBJ1-4, with a tentative D call TRBD1 (5 bases). The sequencing here drew on peripheral blood mononuclear cells (PBMCs), taken from a glioma patient whose treatment included an IDH1 peptide vaccine. The TCR sequence derives from a man aged 35 to 55 with glioma. Some clones in this sample may be carry-over from other donors' samples. CDR3 protein: CACGTESNEKLFF. The CDR3 DNA reads as TGTGCCTGCGGGACGGAGTCTAATGAAAAACTGTTTTTT. The full variable domain, its missing parts supplied by reference TRBV30 and TRBJ1-4, is SQTIHQWPATLVQPVGSPLSLECTVEGTSNPNLYWYRQAAGRGLQLLFYSVGIGQISSEVPQNLSASRPQDRQFILSSKKLLLSDSGFYLCACGTESNEKLFFGSGTQLSVL.